This record looks at one T cell receptor beta chain sequence and its context. The antigen remains undetermined. This PCR relied on a set of 60 Vbeta primers and 13 Jbeta primers. Assay: immunoSEQ multiplex PCR; the TCRdb copy retains only in-frame clones and omits some. The sample yields about 110,000 clones, of which the top ten take up 3.5% to 4.5%. This entry comes from a study of cytomegalovirus exposure and HLA in healthy donors. General study points: It was approximately 160 TCR beta chains that were listed as cytomegalovirus-associated. Based on reports, TCR beta sequences accurately predicted HLA-A and HLA-B alleles for most subjects. When analyzed later, a missense DCLRE1C variant was found to be linked to TCR beta V- and J-gene trimming. Cytomegalovirus status was reportedly diagnosed by the classifier with high specificity and sensitivity.

Per the germline V gene, CDR1 is SGDLS and CDR2 is YYNGEE. V was cut by 4 bases and J by 6 bases, with 17 bases left in between. The CDR3 runs 14 residues. The sequencing input was PBMCs. V gene TRBV9 combines with J gene TRBJ2-7, with D perhaps matching TRBD1 (6 bases). The sequence was obtained from a man aged 30 to 45 in good health and CMV-seronegative. The CDR3 spells CASSSSTGLGEQYF. CDR3 DNA sequence: TGTGCCAGCAGCTCCTCAACAGGGTTAGGCGAGCAGTACTTC.